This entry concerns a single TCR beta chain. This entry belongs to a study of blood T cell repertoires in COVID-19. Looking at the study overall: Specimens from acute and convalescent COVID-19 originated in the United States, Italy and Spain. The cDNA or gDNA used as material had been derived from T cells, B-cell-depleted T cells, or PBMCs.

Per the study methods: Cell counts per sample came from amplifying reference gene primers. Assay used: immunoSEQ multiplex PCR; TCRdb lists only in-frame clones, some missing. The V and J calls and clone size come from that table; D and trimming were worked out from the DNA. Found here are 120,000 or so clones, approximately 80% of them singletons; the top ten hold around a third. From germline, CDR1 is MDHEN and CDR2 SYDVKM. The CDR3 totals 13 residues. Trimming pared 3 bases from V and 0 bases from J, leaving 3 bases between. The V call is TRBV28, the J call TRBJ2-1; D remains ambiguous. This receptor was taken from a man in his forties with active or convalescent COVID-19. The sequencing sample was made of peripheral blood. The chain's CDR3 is CASSFLSYNEQFF. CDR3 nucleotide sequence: TGTGCCAGCAGTTTCCTCTCCTACAATGAGCAGTTCTTC.